The clone carrying this T cell receptor (beta chain) was observed many times. RNA transcripts served as the template for amplifying TCR beta CDR3 regions. TCR CDR3 underwent first-round RT-PCR with the HTBI primer set. TCRdb re-analysed the multiplex PCR reads in MiXCR, keeping a single row per CDR3 protein. The table records some 550,000 distinct CDR3 sequences, roughly 20% of them present only once. This sample is part of a study of T cells in Graves' hyperthyroidism and ophthalmopathy. CDR1 is LNHNV, CDR2 YYDKDF, per germline (reference sequence). The CDR3 consists of 15 residues. Germline trimming cut 3 bases from V and 4 bases from J; bases unmatched to any gene: 4.

The clonotype originates from a man between 18 and 29 years old with Graves' hyperthyroidism. This chain links TRBV15 with TRBJ1-2; 11 bases map to TRBD1. Material: blood. Here the CDR3 DNA reads TGTGCCACCAGCAGCGGACAGGGGGCCACCTATGGCTACACCTTC. Translation gives CATSSGQGATYGYTF.